This entry lists 23 T cell receptor beta chains sequenced from one sample in a study of blood T cell repertoires in COVID-19. The repertoire was sequenced with immunoSEQ multiplex PCR; TCRdb's copy has only in-frame clones and lacks some. Of 65,000 or so clones detected, about 90% appear once; the ten largest clones hold about 9.5%. The material sequenced was peripheral blood. Every receptor here comes from a human donor with acute or convalescent COVID-19. The donor label of this sample is uncertain.

This chain links TRBV6-1 with TRBJ1-4; D might be TRBD1 (6 bases). V lost 4 bases, J lost 5 bases, and 17 bases lay in between. Germline V gives CDR1 MNHNS, CDR2 SASEGT. The CDR3 covers 16 residues. This CDR3 is CASSGRKAGENEKLFF. CDR3 in DNA: TGTGCCAGCAGTGGAAGGAAGGCAGGGGAAAATGAAAAACTGTTTTTT.

This chain links TRBV7-2 with TRBJ2-3, with D unclear. The CDR3 is 14 residues long. Germline CDR1 is SGHTA and CDR2 is FQGNSA. Trimming removed 1 base at V and 2 bases at J, with 7 bases between. For the CDR3, the DNA is TGTGCCAGCAGCTTAGGTCCCTACACAGATACGCAGTATTTT. Translation: CASSLGPYTDTQYF.

The J gene is TRBJ2-7, the V gene TRBV5-1; 7 nucleotides match TRBD1. Germline assignment: CDR1 SGHRS and CDR2 YFSETQ. This CDR3 contains 14 residues. Germline trimming cut 1 base from V and 6 bases from J; bases unmatched to any gene: 7. This chain's CDR3 is CASSLNRGYGEQYF. Here the CDR3 DNA reads TGCGCCAGCAGCTTGAACAGGGGTTACGGCGAGCAGTACTTC.

The count of this clone is one. This rearrangement joins TRBV28 to TRBJ2-1; 13 nucleotides agree with TRBD2. The junction had 6 bases not matched to a gene; V was cut back by 6 bases and J by 7 bases. Germline CDR1 reads MDHEN; CDR2 reads SYDVKM. The CDR3 covers 15 residues. The CDR3 coding sequence is TGTGCCAGCAGCCCATGGACTAGCGGGAGAAATGAGCAGTTCTTC. Its translation: CASSPWTSGRNEQFF.

This chain uses TRBV16 with TRBJ2-5; 8 bases are shared with TRBD2. V dropped 0 bases and J dropped 5; count of bases not matched to a gene: 5. The CDR3 covers 15 residues. Germline CDR1 and CDR2: KGHSY and FQNENV. CDR3 DNA sequence: TGTGCCAGCAGCCAATCGCCGGGGGGGCGTGAGACCCAGTACTTC. Its protein is CASSQSPGGRETQYF. Combining the CDR3 with reference TRBV16 and TRBJ2-5 gives the whole variable domain GEEVAQTPKHLVRGEGQKAKLYCAPIKGHSYVFWYQQVLKNEFKFLISFQNENVFDETGMPKERFSAKCLPNSPCSLEIQATKLEDSAVYFCASSQSPGGRETQYFGPGTRLLVL.

The chain links TRBV3-1 (or the pseudogene TRBV3-2) to TRBJ2-1; the D gene is possibly TRBD2 (5 bases). Germline V CDR1 and CDR2: LGHDT, YNNKEL (reference sequence). Trimming shortened V by 4 bases and J by 4 bases, and 14 bases separated the two germline ends. The CDR3 consists of 15 residues. In DNA form, the CDR3 reads TGTGCCAGCAGCCCAACGGACTCCCCTTACAATGAGCAGTTCTTC. The encoded protein is CASSPTDSPYNEQFF.

This clone was seen only once. This chain uses TRBV2 with TRBJ2-5, with 7 bases matching TRBD1. The CDR3 contains 13 residues. V shed 7 bases and J 2 bases; nucleotides not matched to a gene: 4. The germline gives CDR1 SNHLY, CDR2 FYNNEI. CDR3 DNA sequence: TGTGCCAGCACAAGGGACAGACAAGAGACCCAGTACTTC. Encoded protein: CASTRDRQETQYF.

This clone was detected once. The chain carries TRBV5-3 and TRBJ2-7; possible D gene TRBD2, 5 bases. Being an ORF, TRBV5-3 has a function that is uncertain. V gave up 4 bases and J gave up 3 bases, with 11 bases separating them. The CDR3 totals 13 residues. The CDR3 sequence: CARSPLGDYEQYF. CDR3 nucleotides: TGTGCCAGAAGCCCCCTCGGGGACTACGAGCAGTACTTC.

This sequence joins TRBV6-6 and TRBJ2-2, with D unresolved. Trimming shortened V by 0 bases and J by 1 base, and 3 bases separated the two germline ends. The CDR3 contains 14 residues. Germline values: CDR1 MNHNY, CDR2 SVGAGI (reference sequence). CDR3 DNA sequence: TGTGCCAGCAGTTACTCCGGGAACACCGGGGAGCTGTTTTTT. The encoded protein is CASSYSGNTGELFF.

V usage is TRBV5-1 and J usage is TRBJ1-5, with a possible D match to TRBD1 (6 bases). The CDR3 runs to 15 residues. Trimming stripped 0 bases from V and 10 bases from J, with 17 bases between. CDR1 and CDR2 (germline): SGHRS, YFSETQ. This chain's CDR3 is CASSLDGGLQRPQHF. DNA of the CDR3: TGCGCCAGCAGCTTGGATGGGGGCTTACAGAGACCCCAGCATTTT.

V is TRBV28 and J is TRBJ1-4; no firm D call. This CDR3 is built from 13 residues. Germline-derived CDR1 and CDR2 are MDHEN and SYDVKM. The V gene lost 7 bases and the J gene lost 4 bases, with 10 bases spanning the gap. This CDR3 is CASTPGGNEKLFF. The CDR3 DNA reads TGTGCCAGCACCCCCGGAGGTAATGAAAAACTGTTTTTT.

The CDR3 nucleotides read TGTGCCAGCAGCAAAGGGGACAGGGGCAAAGAGACCCAGTACTTC. This gives the protein CASSKGDRGKETQYF. This chain joins TRBV21-1 and TRBJ2-5; the table names TRBD1, a call not compared with the DNA. TRBV21-1 is reported as a pseudogene. The CDR3 extends over 15 amino acids.

V and J are TRBV4-2 and TRBJ2-2, with a possible D match to TRBD1 (6 bases). CDR1 is LGHNA, CDR2 YNFKEQ, per germline. CDR3 length: 13 residues. Trimming cost V 6 bases and J 6 bases, with 11 bases left between them. The CDR3 reads CASSNRVSGELFF. In nucleotides, the CDR3 is TGTGCCAGCAGTAACAGGGTTTCCGGGGAGCTGTTTTTT.

This clone was counted between two and nine times. CDR3 sequence: CASSYEAENTEAFF. The CDR3, as DNA: TGTGCCAGCAGTTACGAGGCAGAGAACACTGAAGCTTTCTTT. The chain has TRBV6-2 or TRBV6-3 and TRBJ1-1; D unclear. The CDR3 is 14 amino acids. Trimming shortened V by 2 bases and J by 1 base, and 8 bases separated the two germline ends. Looked up from germline, CDR1 is MNHEY and CDR2 is SVGEGT.

The rearrangement links TRBV11-3 to TRBJ2-1; 8 bases are a match to TRBD1. Germline V lookup: CDR1 SGHNT, CDR2 YENEEA. V lost 5 bases, J lost 2 bases, and 5 bases stayed unmatched. This CDR3 has 15 amino acids. The CDR3 region has the DNA TGTGCCAGCAGCAGTCGGACAGGGACCTACAATGAGCAGTTCTTC. Translated, it gives CASSSRTGTYNEQFF. Combining the CDR3 with reference TRBV11-3 and TRBJ2-1 gives the whole variable domain EAGVVQSPRYKIIEKKQPVAFWCNPISGHNTLYWYLQNLGQGPELLIRYENEEAVDDSQLPKDRFSAERLKGVDSTLKIQPAELGDSAVYLCASSSRTGTYNEQFFGPGTRLTVL.

CDR3 region: CASSFAGGQETQYF. The CDR3 bases are TGTGCCAGCAGCTTCGCGGGGGGCCAAGAGACCCAGTACTTC. The chain uses TRBV5-6 and TRBJ2-5; 8 bases match TRBD2. The germline V gene has CDR1 SGHDT and CDR2 YYEEEE. The CDR3 runs to 14 residues. Trimming took 2 bases from V and 1 from J; bases not matched to a gene: 1.

This chain links TRBV5-6 with TRBJ2-3, with D tentatively TRBD1 (5 bases). The CDR3 is 16 amino acids. V lost 3 bases and J 0 bases, leaving 14 bases between the germline ends. Germline values: CDR1 SGHDT, CDR2 YYEEEE. The CDR3 region has the DNA TGTGCCAGCAGCTACCCTCAGGGAAGAAGCACAGATACGCAGTATTTT. Translation gives CASSYPQGRSTDTQYF.

The chain is built from TRBV5-1 and TRBJ2-2; 8 bases are shared with TRBD1. This CDR3 is built from 16 residues. Germline CDR1 and CDR2: SGHRS and YFSETQ. The junction had 5 bases not matched to a gene; V was cut back by 4 bases and J by 0 bases. As DNA, the CDR3 is TGCGCCAGCAGCCGGACAGGGTCGGCGAACACCGGGGAGCTGTTTTTT. It encodes CASSRTGSANTGELFF.

The chain has TRBV19 and TRBJ1-1, with TRBD1 as a possible D gene (5 bases). CDR1 is LNHDA and CDR2 is SQIVND in the germline V gene (reference sequence). Trimming removed 6 bases from V and 6 bases from J, with 14 bases in between. CDR3 length equals 13 residues. The CDR3 spells CASSSRQMAEAFF. As DNA, the CDR3 is TGTGCCAGTAGCTCCCGACAGATGGCTGAAGCTTTCTTT. Using reference TRBV19 and TRBJ1-1 for the parts outside the CDR3, the full variable domain is DGGITQSPKYLFRKEGQNVTLSCEQNLNHDAMYWYRQDPGQGLRLIYYSQIVNDFQKGDIAEGYSVSREKKESFPLTVTSAQKNPTAFYLCASSSRQMAEAFFGQGTRLTVV.

The chain couples TRBV18 to TRBJ2-5; 9 nucleotides agree with TRBD1. This CDR3 comprises 15 residues. Trimming took 3 bases from V and 5 from J; bases not matched to a gene: 7. Germline V gives CDR1 KGHSH, CDR2 LQKENI. This CDR3 is CASSPPDRGGETQYF. In DNA form, the CDR3 reads TGTGCCAGCTCACCGCCGGACAGGGGAGGGGAGACCCAGTACTTC.

V and J are TRBV5-1 and TRBJ2-2; 7 bases agree with TRBD1. This CDR3 contains 14 residues. V lost 4 bases, J lost 4 bases, and 4 bases stayed unmatched. Germline values: CDR1 SGHRS, CDR2 YFSETQ. CDR3 in amino acids: CASSATGITGELFF. CDR3 DNA sequence: TGCGCCAGCAGCGCGACAGGGATCACCGGGGAGCTGTTTTTT.

Only a few counts were recorded for this clone. The chain is built from TRBV10-2 and TRBJ2-1, with 15 positions matching TRBD2. Germline CDR1 and CDR2: WSHSY and SAAADI. V was clipped by 5 bases and J by 7 bases; unmatched bases: 9. There are 17 residues in the CDR3. The CDR3 sequence is CASSHQRTSGGANEQFF. CDR3 nucleotides: TGCGCCAGCAGTCATCAGAGGACTAGCGGGGGGGCAAATGAGCAGTTCTTC.

This chain links TRBV5-6 with TRBJ1-6; D is perhaps TRBD1 (5 bases). The CDR3 runs 16 residues. Trimming pared 2 bases from V and 6 bases from J, leaving 15 bases between. CDR1 and CDR2 (germline): SGHDT, YYEEEE. The CDR3 loop is CASSLRRGPTNSPLHF. DNA for the CDR3: TGTGCCAGCAGCTTACGGAGGGGACCGACTAATTCACCCCTCCACTTT.